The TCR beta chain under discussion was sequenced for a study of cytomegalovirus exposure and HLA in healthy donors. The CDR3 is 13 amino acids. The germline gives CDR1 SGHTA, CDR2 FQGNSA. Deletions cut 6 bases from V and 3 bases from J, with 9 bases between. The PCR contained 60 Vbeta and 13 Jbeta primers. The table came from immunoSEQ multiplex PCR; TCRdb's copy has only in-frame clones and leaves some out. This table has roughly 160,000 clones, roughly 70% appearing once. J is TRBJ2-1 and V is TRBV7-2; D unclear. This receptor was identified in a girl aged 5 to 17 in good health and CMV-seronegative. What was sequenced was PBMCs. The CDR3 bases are TGTGCCAGCAGTACGCAGGTCTACAATGAGCAGTTCTTC. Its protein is CASSTQVYNEQFF.